Presented here are 30 T cell receptor beta chains from one specimen sequenced in a study of blood T cell repertoires in COVID-19. The protocol was immunoSEQ multiplex PCR, while the TCRdb copy is restricted to in-frame clones and leaves out a portion. The repertoire holds approximately 280,000 clones, with approximately 84% as singletons. The sequenced sample consisted of peripheral blood. The origin of the receptors is a human donor with COVID-19, enrolled during active disease. The donor label of this sample is uncertain.

This sequence joins TRBV2 and TRBJ2-3; perhaps TRBD2 as D (6 bases). Trimming took 6 bases from V and 2 from J, leaving 9 bases between them. Germline V CDR1 and CDR2: SNHLY, FYNNEI. The CDR3 is 13 residues long. The CDR3 nucleotides read TGTGCCAGCAGCGGGAGAGTCACAGATACGCAGTATTTT. Protein: CASSGRVTDTQYF.

The J gene is TRBJ2-5, the V gene TRBV10-3, with TRBD2 matching 8 bases. The J segment lost 5 bases and the V segment lost 5 bases, leaving 13 bases of the junction unmatched. Germline CDR1 ENHRY, CDR2 SYGVKD. The CDR3 is 16 residues long. The CDR3 DNA reads as TGTGCCATCAGTTGGACAAGCGGGAGTGGGTCGGAGACCCAGTACTTC. Residues: CAISWTSGSGSETQYF.

This chain links TRBV6-4 with TRBJ2-7; 7 positions match TRBD2. CDR3 length: 16 residues. Germline assignment: CDR1 MRHNA and CDR2 SNTAGT. J was trimmed by 0 bases and V by 6 bases; bases with no gene match: 11. CDR3 protein: CASRTIQRGLSYEQYF. DNA of the CDR3: TGTGCCAGCAGGACGATACAGCGGGGACTCTCCTACGAGCAGTACTTC.

In the case of this clone: The identical CDR3 is also encoded by other nucleotide sequences in the sample. The chain is built from TRBV28 and TRBJ2-7; unclear D gene. CDR1 and CDR2 from the germline V gene are MDHEN and SYDVKM. This CDR3 contains 12 residues. V was clipped by 2 bases and J by 1 base, with 3 bases between them. The CDR3 loop is CASSLLSYEQYF. In DNA form, the CDR3 reads TGTGCCAGCAGTTTACTTTCCTACGAGCAGTACTTC.

This chain joins TRBV24-1 and TRBJ2-1; 8 bases align to TRBD1. With 3 bases clipped from V and 7 bases from J, the junction kept 7 bases outside the gene matches. The CDR3 sequence is 15 residues long. The germline V gene encodes CDR1 KGHDR and CDR2 SFDVKD. The CDR3 DNA sequence: TGTGCCACCAGTGATCGGCAGGGGGCCCGGAATGAGCAGTTCTTC. Translating it yields CATSDRQGARNEQFF.

This rearrangement joins TRBV25-1 to TRBJ1-4; 10 bases map to TRBD1. CDR1 is MGHDK and CDR2 is SYGVNS in the germline V gene. The CDR3 extends over 18 amino acids. The trim removed 5 bases at V and 3 bases at J, leaving 12 bases unmatched. This chain's CDR3 is CASSSLRGQGRSNEKLFF. The CDR3 nucleotides read TGTGCCAGCAGTTCCCTTCGGGGACAGGGGAGGTCTAATGAAAAACTGTTTTTT. The variable domain in full, completed from reference TRBV25-1 and TRBJ1-4, reads EADIYQTPRYLVIGTGKKITLECSQTMGHDKMYWYQQDPGMELHLIHYSYGVNSTEKGDLSSESTVSRIRTEHFPLTLESARPSHTSQYLCASSSLRGQGRSNEKLFFGSGTQLSVL.

The V call is TRBV6-5, the J call TRBJ1-1; no definite D call. Looked up from germline, CDR1 is MNHEY and CDR2 is SVGAGI. Trimming took off 6 bases at V and 5 bases at J, with 7 bases between the two ends. The CDR3 spans 11 residues. For the CDR3, the DNA is TGTGCCAGCAGGGCCCAAACTGAAGCTTTCTTT. As protein: CASRAQTEAFF.

The chain links TRBV2 to TRBJ2-2, with a weak D call TRBD1 (5 bases). The CDR3 runs 15 residues. V lost 2 bases and J 0 bases, leaving 7 bases between the germline ends. CDR1 and CDR2 from the germline V gene are SNHLY and FYNNEI. The CDR3 loop is CASSESRANTGELFF. The CDR3 DNA reads TGTGCCAGCAGTGAAAGCAGGGCGAACACCGGGGAGCTGTTTTTT.

The rearrangement links TRBV6-2 or TRBV6-3 to TRBJ1-5, with 7 nucleotides matching TRBD1. Germline-derived CDR1 and CDR2 are MNHEY and SVGEGT. The CDR3 consists of 16 residues. The V and J ends lost 2 bases and 2 bases, in that order; junction bases with no gene match: 6. The CDR3 DNA reads TGTGCCAGCAGTTACGCGCAGGGGGTGGGCAATCAGCCCCAGCATTTT. Protein: CASSYAQGVGNQPQHF.

V and J are TRBV5-1 and TRBJ2-5, with TRBD2 matching over 7 bases. Losses at the gene ends were 7 bases for V and 2 bases for J; bases not matched to a gene: 11. The CDR3 length is 15 residues. Germline CDR1 SGHRS, CDR2 YFSETQ. The CDR3 DNA reads TGCGCCAGCCTAAGGTCGGGAGGACGGCAAGAGACCCAGTACTTC. Protein: CASLRSGGRQETQYF.

This sequence joins TRBV19 and TRBJ1-4; TRBD1 matches 8 bases. CDR3 length: 14 amino acids. After removal of 7 bases from V and 8 bases from J, the junction contained 9 bases not matched to a gene. The germline V gene has CDR1 LNHDA and CDR2 SQIVND (reference sequence). CDR3 nucleotides: TGTGCCAGTACCTGGACAGGGACGAGGGAAAAACTGTTTTTT. This sequence encodes CASTWTGTREKLFF.

With regard to this clone: The sample has other DNA sequences that encode this CDR3 too. The chain has TRBV19 and TRBJ1-1; 8 bases are shared with TRBD1. The CDR3 length is 14 residues. The germline V gene has CDR1 LNHDA and CDR2 SQIVND (reference sequence). Losses at the gene ends were 6 bases for V and 2 bases for J; bases not matched to a gene: 5. The CDR3 spells CASSRTGTNTEAFF. For the CDR3, the DNA is TGTGCCAGTAGCAGGACAGGGACAAACACTGAAGCTTTCTTT.

The chain has TRBV30 and TRBJ2-6, with no clear D. CDR1 GTSNPN and CDR2 SVGIG come from the germline V gene (reference sequence). V lost 3 bases, J lost 4 bases, and 10 bases lay in between. The CDR3 is made up of 14 amino acids. CDR3 nucleotides: TGTGCCTGGAGGCGAGTGTCCGGGGCCAACGTCCTGACTTTC. Translation gives CAWRRVSGANVLTF.

The chain combines TRBV7-9 with TRBJ1-6; D not resolved. Germline CDR1 is SEHNR and CDR2 is FQNEAQ (reference sequence). V lost 1 base and J lost 7, with 5 bases in between. The CDR3 covers 13 residues. CDR3 nucleotide sequence: TGTGCCAGCAGCTTAGGAGGGAATTCACCCCTCCACTTT. Protein product: CASSLGGNSPLHF.

The chain employs TRBV19 and TRBJ1-5, with TRBD1 identical over 8 bases. The CDR3 spans 15 residues. After removal of 7 bases from V and 5 bases from J, the junction contained 10 bases not matched to a gene. Per the germline V gene, CDR1 is LNHDA and CDR2 is SQIVND (reference sequence). CDR3: CASKSSGGLDQPQHF. The CDR3 DNA reads as TGTGCCAGTAAATCATCAGGGGGCCTGGATCAGCCCCAGCATTTT.

The chain employs TRBV9 and TRBJ1-2, with D possibly matching TRBD1 (5 bases). Germline CDR1 reads SGDLS; CDR2 reads YYNGEE. The CDR3 sequence is 14 residues long. V shed 0 bases and J shed 8 bases, with 14 bases lying between them. The DNA for the CDR3 is TGTGCCAGCAGCGTAGGGGACTCGTGGGTGGGCTACACCTTC. Protein sequence: CASSVGDSWVGYTF.

The rearrangement links TRBV10-1 to TRBJ2-1; 7 nucleotides align to TRBD2. Germline CDR1 and CDR2: WNHNN and SYGVQD (reference sequence). V dropped 4 bases and J dropped 0; count of bases not matched to a gene: 6. This CDR3 comprises 16 residues. The CDR3, as DNA: TGCGCCAGCAGTGCCGGGACTATATCCTCCTACAATGAGCAGTTCTTC. Its translation: CASSAGTISSYNEQFF.

The genes are TRBV6-2 or TRBV6-3 and TRBJ2-7; D unclear. The CDR3 runs to 13 residues. Trimming cost V 0 bases and J 1 base, with 4 bases left between them. The germline gives CDR1 MNHEY, CDR2 SVGEGT. In nucleotides, the CDR3 is TGTGCCAGCAGTTACTCAGCTTCCTACGAGCAGTACTTC. This translates into CASSYSASYEQYF.

V gene TRBV4-3 combines with J gene TRBJ2-7; 9 bases are a match to TRBD2. V shed 4 bases and J 4 bases; nucleotides not matched to a gene: 8. The CDR3 covers 15 residues. From germline, CDR1 is LGHNA and CDR2 YSLEER. This chain's CDR3 is CASSRDTAGGYEQYF. The CDR3 nucleotides read TGCGCCAGCAGCCGGGACACAGCGGGAGGATACGAGCAGTACTTC.

The chain has TRBV19 and TRBJ1-5; 9 bases agree with TRBD1. The germline V gene encodes CDR1 LNHDA and CDR2 SQIVND (reference sequence). The CDR3 sequence is 15 residues long. J gave up 5 bases and V 3 bases, and 5 bases lay outside the gene matches. The CDR3 DNA reads TGTGCCAGTAGTATCCAGAGGGACAGGGATCAGCCCCAGCATTTT. Protein sequence: CASSIQRDRDQPQHF.

CDR3 DNA: TGTGCCAGCAGCCAAGTAGCGTCACGAGAGACCCAGTACTTC. This translates into CASSQVASRETQYF. The chain links TRBV4-2 to TRBJ2-5; D might be TRBD2 (5 bases). Germline V lookup: CDR1 LGHNA, CDR2 YNFKEQ. The germline V and J ends were trimmed by 1 base and 4 bases, with 10 bases remaining between them. CDR3 length equals 14 residues.

The rearrangement uses TRBV15 and TRBJ2-3, with D possibly TRBD2 on 6 matching bases. The germline gives CDR1 LNHNV, CDR2 YYDKDF (reference sequence). The CDR3 runs to 14 residues. V was clipped by 6 bases and J by 0 bases, with 10 bases between them. CDR3 sequence reads: CATSPGLSTDTQYF. DNA of the CDR3: TGTGCCACCAGTCCGGGACTCAGCACAGATACGCAGTATTTT.

This clone was observed a single time. J is TRBJ1-2 and V is TRBV29-1; a possible D gene is TRBD1 (5 bases). Trimming shortened V by 3 bases and J by 6 bases, and 14 bases separated the two germline ends. Germline CDR1 is SQVTM and CDR2 is ANQGSEA. The length of the CDR3 is 13 residues. The CDR3 coding sequence is TGCAGCGTTGAGCCGGACATGTCGGATGGCTACACCTTC. Translating gives CSVEPDMSDGYTF.

This chain links TRBV30 with TRBJ2-3, with 7 bases matching TRBD2. Germline lookup yields CDR1 GTSNPN and CDR2 SVGIG (reference sequence). The CDR3 runs to 17 residues. The junction had 9 bases not matched to a gene; V was cut back by 0 bases and J by 0 bases. CDR3 in DNA: TGTGCCTGGAGTGTACTGGGGAGCGGGACTAGCACAGATACGCAGTATTTT. Encoded protein: CAWSVLGSGTSTDTQYF. Together with reference TRBV30 and TRBJ2-3, the CDR3 gives the full variable domain: SQTIHQWPATLVQPVGSPLSLECTVEGTSNPNLYWYRQAAGRGLQLLFYSVGIGQISSEVPQNLSASRPQDRQFILSSKKLLLSDSGFYLCAWSVLGSGTSTDTQYFGPGTRLTVL.

About this clone itself: The sample contains more than one DNA sequence encoding this CDR3. The chain joins TRBV7-9 to TRBJ2-7, with TRBD1 matching 9 bases. The J segment lost 5 bases and the V segment lost 6 bases, leaving 5 bases of the junction unmatched. This CDR3 contains 13 residues. Germline loops: CDR1 SEHNR, CDR2 FQNEAQ (reference sequence). The CDR3 sequence is CASSRDRVNEQYF. CDR3 nucleotide sequence: TGTGCCAGCAGTCGGGACAGGGTCAACGAGCAGTACTTC.

The chain uses TRBV27 and TRBJ2-7; 8 positions match TRBD1. The V gene's germline CDR1 is MNHEY and CDR2 SMNVEV (reference sequence). This CDR3 contains 15 residues. V was clipped by 5 bases and J by 3 bases; unmatched bases: 9. CDR3 coding DNA: TGTGCCAGCAGTGCCCCGGGACAGGCGAACTACGAGCAGTACTTC. This encodes CASSAPGQANYEQYF.

V usage is TRBV25-1 and J usage is TRBJ1-5; the match to TRBD1 covers 12 bases. Germline V gene sequence: CDR1 MGHDK, CDR2 SYGVNS. J was trimmed by 2 bases and V by 6 bases; bases with no gene match: 11. This CDR3 is 18 amino acids long. The DNA for the CDR3 is TGTGCCAGCAGCCACCGGGACAGGGGGCGCGTTTGCAATCAGCCCCAGCATTTT. This sequence encodes CASSHRDRGRVCNQPQHF.

The chain is built from TRBV27 and TRBJ2-3; TRBD2 matches 11 bases. The junction had 4 bases not matched to a gene; V was cut back by 6 bases and J by 5 bases. CDR3 length equals 14 residues. CDR1 is MNHEY and CDR2 is SMNVEV in the germline V gene (reference sequence). CDR3: CASRLAGDVDTQYF. In DNA form, the CDR3 reads TGTGCCAGCAGACTAGCGGGAGATGTAGATACGCAGTATTTT.

This clone came up a few times. The chain has TRBV9 and TRBJ1-1; D remains ambiguous. The germline CDR1 and CDR2 sequences are SGDLS and YYNGEE. The CDR3 consists of 16 residues. Trimming removed 2 bases at V and 1 base at J, with 15 bases between. DNA of the CDR3: TGTGCCAGCAGCGTTAGCCTTGAGCGGGAGAACACTGAAGCTTTCTTT. This codes for CASSVSLERENTEAFF.

Remarks on this clone: The same CDR3 arises from other DNA sequences in this sample as well. The gene calls are TRBV12-3 or TRBV12-4 and TRBJ2-1; D call uncertain. V lost 1 base, J lost 3 bases, and 4 bases lay in between. This CDR3 contains 13 residues. The CDR3 region has the DNA TGTGCCAGCAGTTTAGATTACTACAATGAGCAGTTCTTC. It is translated as CASSLDYYNEQFF.